These T cell receptor beta chains were read from a single sample in a study of blood T cells in healthy people across ages. TCRdb itself ran the 5' RACE reads through MiXCR, one entry per CDR3 protein. The sample includes about 1.4 million distinct CDR3 sequences, 45% to 70% of them seen just once. Sequenced material: blood. Source of these receptors: a man between 18 and 29 years old in good health. Both conserved end residues are part of each CDR3.

V gene	J gene	CDR3 protein
TRBV10-3	NA	CAIGTGGNEQYF
TRBV7-6	TRBJ1-6	CASSLGGPNSPLHF
TRBV6-1	NA	CASSEEVAGREWGEQYF
TRBV4-3	NA	CASSQDQTRPGDEQYF
TRBV12-3/TRBV12-4	TRBJ1-4	CASSLAQTNEKLFF
TRBV20-1	TRBJ2-1	CSGPSQFRNEQFF
TRBV5-1	TRBJ1-1	CASRYQGGTEAFF
TRBV19	TRBJ2-3	CATNTQPSTDTQYF
TRBV2	TRBJ1-1	CASILNRDSTEAFF
TRBV7-2	TRBJ1-2	CVSSLVGSESPTSNYGYTF
TRBV29-1	TRBJ1-2	CSVDLQGFYGYTF
TRBV10-2	TRBJ1-6	CASSESKGLNSPLHF
TRBV7-2	TRBJ1-1	CASSSGQGWKNTEAFF
TRBV7-2	TRBJ1-4	CASSIRGPNEKLFF
TRBV15	TRBJ2-3	CATSTDGGHTDTQYF
TRBV14	TRBJ2-3	CASSKRGTTDTQYF
TRBV25-1	TRBJ2-7	CASKATSDEQYF
TRBV29-1	TRBJ2-3	CSVSGTAADTQYF
TRBV12-3/TRBV12-4	TRBJ2-7	CASSVLLDGEQYF
TRBV7-2	TRBJ2-3	CASSLGPTDTQYF
TRBV29-1	TRBJ1-1	CSVEAEAFF
TRBV4-1	TRBJ2-2	CASSPPGYTGELFF
TRBV4-1	TRBJ2-1	CASSQHSDGYNEQFF
TRBV9	TRBJ1-2	CASNSLDTIYGYTF
TRBV7-9	NA	CASSMNRGSGGVTPYEQYF
TRBV29-1	TRBJ2-3	CSARRGYRPTDTQYF
TRBV3-1	TRBJ2-1	CASSSRLVRRYNEQFF
TRBV27	TRBJ2-1	CASSSLTSGRGNEQFF
TRBV7-2	TRBJ2-3	CASSLPRDSTSTDTQYF
TRBV4-1	TRBJ2-1	CASSQEGRLNEQFF
TRBV7-2	TRBJ1-1	CASSLVTGATTEAFF
TRBV27	TRBJ2-3	CASKTDSDPVTDTQYF
TRBV29-1	TRBJ2-1	CSVESRWADSSYNEQFF
TRBV25-1	TRBJ2-2	CASSELQFGELFF
TRBV29-1	TRBJ2-1	CSVVGHEQFF
TRBV20-1	TRBJ1-1	CSARDKVGEESGNTEAFF
TRBV15	TRBJ2-7	CATSPSEAGYYEQYF
TRBV20-1	TRBJ2-1	CSATRGQFDEQFF
TRBV5-1	TRBJ2-5	CASSEETPQETQYF
TRBV6-5	TRBJ2-7	CASSVGTGGSEQYF
TRBV28	TRBJ1-2	CASSFRRDFNYGYTF
TRBV29-1	TRBJ1-2	CSVAGRGPTVGYTF
TRBV25-1	TRBJ1-2	CASSDPETVYGYTF
TRBV19	TRBJ2-3	CASSSGQYGNTQYF
TRBV12-3/TRBV12-4	TRBJ2-7	CASSLSQGTINEQYF
TRBV20-1	NA	CSAFRDETYEQYF
TRBV28	TRBJ2-1	CASSLPGTSGRNEQFF
TRBV21-1	TRBJ2-1	CARDRPYNEQFF
TRBV6-5	TRBJ2-7	CASRRDIFGLYEQYF
TRBV3-1	TRBJ1-6	CASSHRRLVFSPLHF
TRBV6-6	TRBJ2-1	CASSYGVQGEQFF
TRBV10-3	TRBJ2-1	CAISPSGRGGNEQFF
TRBV11-2	TRBJ2-5	CASSSRAGWRETQYF
TRBV9	TRBJ1-2	CASNSGDRWDNYGYTF
TRBV7-9	NA	CASSPTQVYEQYF
TRBV25-1	TRBJ2-5	CASSEFGDRESSTQCF
TRBV20-1	TRBJ2-5	CSASNQAAETQYF
TRBV2	TRBJ2-3	CASSEGTVGGTQYF
TRBV12-3/TRBV12-4	TRBJ2-3	CASSLSLQGGAQYF
TRBV21-1	TRBJ1-2	CASSKARAPRVIYGYTF